The rows below give T cell receptor beta chains drawn from one sample of a study of blood T cell repertoires in COVID-19. Assay: immunoSEQ multiplex PCR; the TCRdb copy retains only in-frame clones and omits some. Among about 91,000 clones listed, 70% to 90% were seen once. Sample: peripheral blood. These receptors were obtained from a man between 65 and 79 years old with acute or convalescent COVID-19. The CDR3 runs from the conserved cysteine through the conserved F or W. A D gene is named only where the DNA matches it firmly. Clone size is shown for a subset of rows, as once, few, many or a class of expanded clone.

d_call j_call clone_size v_call cdr3_nt cdr3_aa
NA TRBJ2-2 NA TRBV7-8 TGTGCCAGCAGCACACCCTCCGGACTGAACACCGGGGAGCTGTTTTTT CASSTPSGLNTGELFF
TRBD1 TRBJ1-1 NA TRBV7-9 TGTGCCAGCAGTAGCCCCGGGACAGGGGTTGAAGCTTTCTTT CASSSPGTGVEAFF
NA TRBJ2-7 NA TRBV7-2 TGTGCCAGCAGCTTAGTGGGCGGGAACGAGCAGTACTTC CASSLVGGNEQYF
NA TRBJ2-3 NA TRBV5-1 TGCGCCAGCAGCTCCCGGGTGACAGATACGCAGTATTTT CASSSRVTDTQYF
NA TRBJ1-1 NA TRBV19 TGTGCCAGTAGTTACTCCGAGACTGAAGCTTTCTTT CASSYSETEAFF
TRBD1 TRBJ2-1 NA TRBV3-1/TRBV3-2 TGTGCCAGCAGCCACTCGGACAGGGGGGACAACAATGAGCAGTTCTTC CASSHSDRGDNNEQFF
NA TRBJ1-5 NA TRBV28 TGTGCCAGCAGGGGCGGGAAACAGCCCCAGCATTTT CASRGGKQPQHF
NA TRBJ1-1 NA TRBV3-1/TRBV3-2 TGTGCCAGCAGCCGCCGGACAGATAACACTGAAGCTTTCTTT CASSRRTDNTEAFF
TRBD2 TRBJ2-5 NA TRBV9 TGTGCCAGCAGCCCAGCCAGCGGGGGGGCCGAGACCCAGTACTTC CASSPASGGAETQYF
NA TRBJ1-2 NA TRBV5-1 TGCGCCAGCAGCTTCCACTACGTGGGAACAGGGTATGGCTACACCTTC CASSFHYVGTGYGYTF
NA TRBJ1-4 NA TRBV7-9 TGTGCCAGCAGCCGGACAGAACAGAATGAAAAACTGTTTTTT CASSRTEQNEKLFF
TRBD1 TRBJ2-1 NA TRBV10-3 TGTGCCACCTCCGGGACAGGGGAGGGGAATGAGCAGTTCTTC CATSGTGEGNEQFF
TRBD1 TRBJ1-2 NA TRBV6-5 TGTGCCAGCACTCCTCAGACAGGGGGTAACTATGGCTACACCTTC CASTPQTGGNYGYTF
NA TRBJ1-1 NA TRBV11-2 TGTGCCAGCAGCCCCAGAGGGGGACACAACACTGAAGCTTTCTTT CASSPRGGHNTEAFF
TRBD1 TRBJ2-5 few TRBV2 TGTGCCAGCAGTGAAGGGACAGGGGGTGGGGAGACCCAGTACTTC CASSEGTGGGETQYF
TRBD1 TRBJ1-3 NA TRBV5-8 TGTGCCAGCAGCTTGGTTCAGGGGGTCTCTGGAAACACCATATATTTT CASSLVQGVSGNTIYF